Reported below is one T cell receptor beta chain. Its antigen remains unidentified. There are no base qualities to consult, and no much larger clone falls within one base. Other DNA sequences in this specimen translate into the identical CDR3. The CDR3 numbers 13 residues from cysteine through phenylalanine. The DNA shown is the 39-base CDR3, in frame from base 1. V loses 2 bases of germline sequence and J loses 3 bases, and the interval between the two ends is 8 bases. CDR1 and CDR2 were assigned from the germline V gene as SGDLS and YYNGEE. Genomic DNA was extracted from sorted cells using the Qiagen DNeasy Kit. TCR beta chain deep sequencing was performed on the immunoSEQ platform. Concerning the study's data processing: The immunoSEQ Analyzer software was used to analyze the repertoire data. TCRdb took this table from immuneACCESS and kept in-frame rearrangements with V and J called. Such tables lack part of the clones; where checked against another copy, unresolved V genes explain under half of the gap, and the rest is unexplained. D and trimming were read from the DNA, whereas the V and J calls and clone size are those reported in that table. Within this sample are under 20,000 clones, with about four fifths of them counted one time only. The ten largest make up around a third of the sample.

The data were obtained in a study of EBV T-cell therapy then PD-1 blockade in nasopharyngeal carcinoma (TCRdb year 2021). The treatment or condition label on this specimen signifies: AdE1-LMPpoly-expanded autologous EBV-specific T-cell therapy followed by anti-PD-1 nivolumab. The chain links TRBV9 with TRBJ1-2, with a weak D call of TRBD1 (5 bases match). Source: CD8+ T cells from blood, taken at approximately day 30 from a patient whose treatment included autologous EBV-specific T cells and nivolumab. The sequence was collected from a man aged 35 to 55 with nasopharyngeal carcinoma. The sequence in DNA is TGTGCCAGCAGCGTGGGAGGGGACTATGGCTACACCTTC. This is translated as CASSVGGDYGYTF.